A single sample gave rise to the 17 T cell receptor beta chains below, sequenced in a study of blood T cell repertoires in COVID-19 (dated by TCRdb to the early 2020s). The library was obtained by the immunoSEQ multiplex PCR assay. The table comes from immuneACCESS by way of TCRdb, which keeps in-frame sequences with V and J called. Part of the clones is missing from these tables; in studies checked, under half for an unresolved V gene and the rest for unknown reasons. This sample gives hundreds of thousands of clones in total; approximately 90% of them show up just once. The top ten constitute around 1.3% of the sample. The sequencing sample was made of PBMCs or T cells enriched from blood (not recorded which). These receptors were taken from a young man who had recovered from COVID-19.

The gene calls are TRBV5-3 and TRBJ1-5, with D unclear. TRBV5-3 has ORF status, its function being uncertain. This CDR3 has 13 residues. The germline V and J ends were trimmed by 0 bases and 9 bases, with 10 bases remaining between them. CDR3 region: CARSLDSLRPQHF. The CDR3 nucleotides are TGTGCCAGAAGCTTGGACAGTCTCCGGCCCCAGCATTTT.

This sequence joins TRBV7-9 and TRBJ1-2; D ambiguous. CDR1 is SEHNR, CDR2 FQNEAQ, per germline (reference sequence). This CDR3 is built from 14 residues. The V end lost 1 base, the J end lost 6 bases, and 12 bases lay between the germline ends. The CDR3 reads CASSLGARGNGYTF. The CDR3, as DNA: TGTGCCAGCAGCTTAGGCGCTCGGGGTAATGGCTACACCTTC.

V is TRBV4-3 and J is TRBJ2-1; 8 nucleotides agree with TRBD2. After removal of 1 base from V and 5 bases from J, the junction contained 7 bases not matched to a gene. Germline CDR1 LGHNA, CDR2 YSLEER. The CDR3 contains 16 residues. CDR3 coding DNA: TGCGCCAGCAGCCAAGCGGGAGGAGCGGGGGACAATGAGCAGTTCTTC. Translating gives CASSQAGGAGDNEQFF.

This sequence joins TRBV29-1 and TRBJ1-2; 7 bases line up with TRBD1. This CDR3 has 14 residues. Trimming at V came to 3 bases and at J to 4 bases, leaving 8 bases not matched to a gene. Per the germline V gene, CDR1 is SQVTM and CDR2 is ANQGSEA. The CDR3 reads CSVEGEGASYGYTF. The CDR3, as DNA: TGCAGCGTTGAGGGCGAGGGGGCGAGCTATGGCTACACCTTC.

Comment on this clone: The same CDR3 is also encoded by other DNA sequences in this sample. The rearrangement links TRBV19 to TRBJ2-3; 8 bases are shared with TRBD1. The CDR3 consists of 14 residues. J was trimmed by 2 bases and V by 4 bases; bases with no gene match: 2. CDR1 is LNHDA and CDR2 is SQIVND in the germline V gene (reference sequence). The CDR3 bases are TGTGCCAGTAGTAGACAGGGGAACACAGATACGCAGTATTTT. It is translated as CASSRQGNTDTQYF.

This clone was counted a single time. This sequence joins TRBV4-2 and TRBJ2-5; TRBD2 matches 7 bases. The CDR3 length is 15 residues. V lost 4 bases to trimming and J lost 6 bases; unmatched junction nucleotides: 11. Per the germline V gene, CDR1 is LGHNA and CDR2 is YNFKEQ. This CDR3 reads CASSRETSSGQTQYF. As DNA, the CDR3 is TGTGCCAGCAGCCGAGAGACTAGCTCTGGGCAGACCCAGTACTTC.

The chain employs TRBV9 and TRBJ1-6, with 7 positions matching TRBD1. Germline CDR1 is SGDLS and CDR2 is YYNGEE. The CDR3 extends over 14 amino acids. V lost 4 bases, J lost 8 bases, and 6 bases stayed unmatched. The CDR3 spells CASSFDRDDSPLHF. The CDR3 DNA reads as TGTGCCAGCAGCTTTGACAGGGACGATTCACCCCTCCACTTT.

The rearrangement joins TRBV4-1 to TRBJ1-2; D is perhaps TRBD1 (6 bases). CDR1 is MGHRA and CDR2 is YSYEKL in the germline V gene. The CDR3 runs to 16 residues. Trimming cost V 2 bases and J 0 bases, with 13 bases left between them. For the CDR3, the DNA is TGCGCCAGCAGCCAAAGCACAGGGTCCACTAACTATGGCTACACCTTC. Translation gives CASSQSTGSTNYGYTF.

V and J are TRBV27 and TRBJ1-6; TRBD1 agrees at 9 bases. The V gene's germline CDR1 is MNHEY and CDR2 SMNVEV (reference sequence). CDR3 size: 16 residues. V lost 1 base and J lost 5; bases outside the gene matches: 3. CDR3 DNA: TGTGCCAGCAGTTTATTAGGACAGGGGAATAATTCACCCCTCCACTTT. It translates to CASSLLGQGNNSPLHF.

The rearrangement links TRBV3-1 (or the pseudogene TRBV3-2) to TRBJ2-3, with 9 bases aligning to TRBD2. Germline V gene data show CDR1 as LGHDT and CDR2 as YNNKEL (reference sequence). The trim removed 1 base at V and 4 bases at J, leaving 3 bases unmatched. CDR3 length: 15 residues. The CDR3 DNA sequence: TGTGCCAGCAGCCAAGGGGGGACTAGCTCAGATACGCAGTATTTT. Its translation: CASSQGGTSSDTQYF.

The genes are TRBV7-9 and TRBJ1-1, with a tentative D call TRBD1 (6 bases). Germline values: CDR1 SEHNR, CDR2 FQNEAQ (reference sequence). CDR3 length: 15 amino acids. The germline V and J ends were trimmed by 5 bases and 1 base, with 14 bases remaining between them. The CDR3 here is CASSIQGVGNTEAFF. The CDR3 DNA is TGTGCCAGCAGCATACAGGGTGTGGGGAACACTGAAGCTTTCTTT.

The sample holds one count of this clone. The J gene is TRBJ2-7, the V gene TRBV19; D is perhaps TRBD2 (6 bases). The CDR3 spans 15 residues. Germline CDR1 reads LNHDA; CDR2 reads SQIVND (reference sequence). V was shortened by 7 bases and J by 3 bases, with 19 bases between the two germline ends. The CDR3 bases are TGTGCCAGTAACATGGGCGGGATCGGGAACTACGAGCAGTACTTC. This sequence encodes CASNMGGIGNYEQYF.

The gene calls are TRBV7-2 and TRBJ1-2, with D tentatively TRBD1 (6 bases). V lost 5 bases and J lost 5, with 15 bases in between. The CDR3 length is 14 residues. CDR1 is SGHTA, CDR2 FQGNSA, per germline. Here the CDR3 reads CASSPRQAGYGYTF. CDR3 in DNA: TGTGCCAGCAGCCCACGACAGGCAGGGTATGGCTACACCTTC. The variable domain in full, completed from reference TRBV7-2 and TRBJ1-2, reads GAGVSQSPSNKVTEKGKDVELRCDPISGHTALYWYRQSLGQGLEFLIYFQGNSAPDKSGLPSDRFSAERTGGSVSTLTIQRTQQEDSAVYLCASSPRQAGYGYTFGSGTRLTVV.

J is TRBJ2-1 and V is TRBV28, with D unresolved. Germline V gives CDR1 MDHEN, CDR2 SYDVKM. The CDR3 sequence is 12 residues long. V was trimmed by 6 bases and J by 7 bases, leaving 10 bases between them. Here the CDR3 DNA reads TGTGCCAGCAGCGATGCGGAAAATGAGCAGTTCTTC. It yields the protein CASSDAENEQFF.

The V gene is TRBV2, the J gene TRBJ1-1; a weak D match, TRBD1 (5 bases). The V gene lost 6 bases and the J gene lost 2 bases, with 10 bases spanning the gap. Looked up from germline, CDR1 is SNHLY and CDR2 is FYNNEI. This CDR3 is built from 13 residues. The CDR3 coding sequence is TGTGCCAGCAGAACTGACAGTAACACTGAAGCTTTCTTT. Translation: CASRTDSNTEAFF.

The genes are TRBV5-1 and TRBJ2-7, with 12 positions matching TRBD1. Germline-derived CDR1 and CDR2 are SGHRS and YFSETQ. V shed 0 bases and J 6 bases; nucleotides not matched to a gene: 4. The CDR3 has 15 amino acids. The CDR3 reads CASSLAGTGGREQYF. The DNA for the CDR3 is TGCGCCAGCAGCTTGGCCGGGACAGGGGGCCGCGAGCAGTACTTC.

The chain is built from TRBV5-5 and TRBJ2-7; D is perhaps TRBD2 (5 bases). V shed 2 bases and J shed 1 base, with 7 bases lying between them. The CDR3 contains 13 residues. Looked up from germline, CDR1 is SGHKS and CDR2 is YYEKEE (reference sequence). The CDR3 spells CASSFPGSYEQYF. In DNA, the CDR3 is TGTGCCAGCAGCTTCCCGGGGTCCTACGAGCAGTACTTC.